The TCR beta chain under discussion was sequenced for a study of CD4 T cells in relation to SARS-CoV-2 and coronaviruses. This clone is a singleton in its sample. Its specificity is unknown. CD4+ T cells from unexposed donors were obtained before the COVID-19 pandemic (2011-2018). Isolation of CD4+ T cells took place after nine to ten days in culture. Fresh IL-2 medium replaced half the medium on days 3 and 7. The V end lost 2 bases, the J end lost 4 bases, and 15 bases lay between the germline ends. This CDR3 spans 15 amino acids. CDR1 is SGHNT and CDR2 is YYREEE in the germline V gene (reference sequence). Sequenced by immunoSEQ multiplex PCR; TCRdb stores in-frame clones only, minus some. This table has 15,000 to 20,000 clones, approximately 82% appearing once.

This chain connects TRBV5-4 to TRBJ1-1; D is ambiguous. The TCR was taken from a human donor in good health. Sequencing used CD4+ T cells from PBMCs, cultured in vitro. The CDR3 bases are TGTGCCAGCAGCTTAACCTTGTCAGGCGGCACTGAAGCTTTCTTT. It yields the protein CASSLTLSGGTEAFF.